This passage covers 9 T cell receptor beta chains from one sample sequenced in a study of blood T cell repertoires in COVID-19. Only in-frame clones appear in the TCRdb table, and some are missing; sequencing was by immunoSEQ multiplex PCR. The table records roughly 250,000 clones, about 86% of them present only once. The sample taken for sequencing was peripheral blood. The receptor source for this set is a woman over 75 with acute or convalescent COVID-19.

This chain uses TRBV30 with TRBJ1-1, with D possibly being TRBD1 (6 bases). The germline V gene has CDR1 GTSNPN and CDR2 SVGIG (reference sequence). Trimming shortened V by 2 bases and J by 5 bases, and 24 bases separated the two germline ends. The CDR3 is made up of 17 amino acids. The CDR3 region is CAWSWPTYRDGETEAFF. CDR3 nucleotides: TGTGCCTGGAGTTGGCCGACTTACAGGGACGGAGAAACTGAAGCTTTCTTT.

This sequence joins TRBV2 and TRBJ1-2; D unclear. Trimming removed 10 bases at V and 0 bases at J, with 12 bases between. The CDR3 runs 13 residues. Looked up from germline, CDR1 is SNHLY and CDR2 is FYNNEI. CDR3 bases: TGTGCCACCGCCATACTTACTAACTATGGCTACACCTTC. Protein sequence: CATAILTNYGYTF.

The rearrangement uses TRBV3-1 (or the pseudogene TRBV3-2) and TRBJ2-5; 9 nucleotides match TRBD2. J lost 2 bases, V lost 3 bases, and 4 bases had no gene match. The germline V gene encodes CDR1 LGHDT and CDR2 YNNKEL (reference sequence). The CDR3 spans 15 residues. The DNA for the CDR3 is TGTGCCAGCAGCCAGCGGGGGGGGCAGCAAGAGACCCAGTACTTC. This sequence encodes CASSQRGGQQETQYF.

The genes are TRBV3-1 (or the pseudogene TRBV3-2) and TRBJ1-4; D might be TRBD1 (5 bases). The germline CDR1 and CDR2 sequences are LGHDT and YNNKEL (reference sequence). The CDR3 is 15 amino acids. The ends were cut back, 3 bases at V and 7 bases at J, with 15 bases in the middle. The CDR3 loop is CASSHRTPGGEKLFF. The CDR3 nucleotides are TGTGCCAGCAGCCATAGGACACCGGGCGGTGAAAAACTGTTTTTT.

This chain connects TRBV5-1 to TRBJ1-4, with 7 bases matching TRBD1. This CDR3 is 16 amino acids long. Germline V gene sequence: CDR1 SGHRS, CDR2 YFSETQ. J lost 7 bases, V lost 4 bases, and 13 bases had no gene match. The CDR3 nucleotides read TGCGCCAGCAGCCCATGGGCAGGGGGTGGTAGTGAAAAACTGTTTTTT. This gives the protein CASSPWAGGGSEKLFF.

The J gene is TRBJ1-4, the V gene TRBV7-9; 8 bases align to TRBD1. The germline V gene encodes CDR1 SEHNR and CDR2 FQNEAQ (reference sequence). There are 15 residues in the CDR3. The junction had 3 bases not matched to a gene; V was cut back by 3 bases and J by 3 bases. DNA of the CDR3: TGTGCCAGCAGCTTTGGACAGGGTGCTAATGAAAAACTGTTTTTT. This sequence encodes CASSFGQGANEKLFF. Drawing the rest from reference TRBV7-9 and TRBJ1-4, the complete variable domain is DTGVSQNPRHKITKRGQNVTFRCDPISEHNRLYWYRQTLGQGPEFLTYFQNEAQLEKSRLLSDRFSAERPKGSFSTLEIQRTEQGDSAMYLCASSFGQGANEKLFFGSGTQLSVL.

This chain connects TRBV2 to TRBJ1-1, with D possibly matching TRBD1 (6 bases). Per the germline V gene, CDR1 is SNHLY and CDR2 is FYNNEI. V shed 2 bases and J shed 4 bases, with 11 bases lying between them. This CDR3 spans 14 amino acids. The DNA of the CDR3 is TGTGCCAGCAGTGAACAAGGGGACACCACTGAAGCTTTCTTT. Protein sequence: CASSEQGDTTEAFF.

This chain joins TRBV7-3 and TRBJ2-3; TRBD2 matches 8 bases. After removal of 4 bases from V and 0 bases from J, the junction contained 3 bases not matched to a gene. The CDR3 sequence is 15 residues long. Germline V gene lookup returns CDR1 SGHTA and CDR2 FQGTGA. CDR3 in amino acids: CASSSGTRSTDTQYF. The CDR3 coding sequence is TGTGCCAGCAGCTCCGGGACTAGAAGCACAGATACGCAGTATTTT.

The CDR3 reads CSVGSGTGGNTQYF. In nucleotides, the CDR3 is TGCAGCGTTGGCTCGGGGACTGGGGGGAATACGCAGTATTTT. The chain is built from TRBV29-1 and TRBJ2-3; possibly TRBD2 for D (6 bases). Germline V gene sequence: CDR1 SQVTM, CDR2 ANQGSEA. Trimming removed 4 bases at V and 7 bases at J, with 18 bases between. The CDR3 is 14 amino acids.